Described below is a single T cell receptor (beta chain) sequence and its context. Its antigen is as yet unknown. The sample originates from a study of shared clonotypes between healthy human individuals. Broader study findings: Represented diversity, genetic and exposure-history alike, was limited by few donors.

This CDR3 has 15 residues. Germline V gene data show CDR1 as SGHRS and CDR2 as YFSETQ. V shed 4 bases and J shed 4 bases, with 17 bases lying between them. Each PCR replicate from the sorted subsets contained 150 to 250 ng DNA, which is about 30,000 T cell genomes. Here immunoSEQ multiplex PCR was the method, and the copy in TCRdb shows in-frame clones only, minus some. The sample consists of around 2.5 million clones, roughly 93% of them appearing once. None of the donors, who were healthy HIV-negative adults, had recently had acute infections or vaccinations. The origin of this receptor is a man aged 18 to 30 in good health. Some clones in this sample may be carry-over from other donors' samples. The genes are TRBV5-1 and TRBJ2-5; TRBD2 is a possible D gene (6 bases). The specimen was naive CD4+ T cells from PBMCs. Subset: CD45RA+ positively selected. CDR3 coding DNA: TGCGCCAGCAGCCAGTCGGGGGTATCTGGAGAGACCCAGTACTTC. It codes for CASSQSGVSGETQYF.